One sample yielded the 17 T cell receptor beta chains listed below, sequenced in a study of blood T cell repertoires in COVID-19. Some clones are missing from TCRdb's copy, which holds only in-frame ones; the method was immunoSEQ multiplex PCR. Among roughly 150,000 clones listed, roughly 88% were seen once. The sample consisted of peripheral blood. The receptors here all came from a human donor in a cohort sampled during active COVID-19.

This rearrangement joins TRBV18 to TRBJ2-3; 14 nucleotides align to TRBD2. V lost 3 bases, J lost 1 base, and 3 bases stayed unmatched. CDR1 KGHSH and CDR2 LQKENI come from the germline V gene. The length of the CDR3 is 17 residues. The CDR3 DNA is TGTGCCAGCTCACCCCCGGGACTAGCGGGGGGCACAGATACGCAGTATTTT. This sequence encodes CASSPPGLAGGTDTQYF.

The rearrangement joins TRBV7-8 to TRBJ2-7; 13 nucleotides match TRBD2. CDR3 length: 18 amino acids. The trim removed 5 bases at V and 1 base at J, leaving 11 bases unmatched. CDR1 and CDR2 (germline): SGHVS, FQNEAQ. Here the CDR3 DNA reads TGTGCCAGCAGCACCCGGACTAGCGGGGGCCACTCATCCTACGAGCAGTACTTC. Protein sequence: CASSTRTSGGHSSYEQYF.

The rearrangement uses TRBV5-1 and TRBJ2-2; tentatively, D is TRBD1 (6 bases). Trimming cost V 4 bases and J 6 bases, with 13 bases left between them. The CDR3 is 14 amino acids. Looked up from germline, CDR1 is SGHRS and CDR2 is YFSETQ. CDR3 bases: TGCGCCAGCAGCAAGGGGGAACAATCCGGGGAGCTGTTTTTT. It is translated as CASSKGEQSGELFF. The complete variable domain, with remaining parts taken from reference TRBV5-1 and TRBJ2-2, reads KAGVTQTPRYLIKTRGQQVTLSCSPISGHRSVSWYQQTPGQGLQFLFEYFSETQRNKGNFPGRFSGRQFSNSRSEMNVSTLELGDSALYLCASSKGEQSGELFFGEGSRLTVL.

V usage is TRBV12-5 and J usage is TRBJ2-5; D ambiguous. The germline gives CDR1 LGHNT, CDR2 FRNRAP. The CDR3 extends over 13 amino acids. V lost 1 base and J lost 6, with 9 bases in between. CDR3: CASGLGAGKTQYF. CDR3 bases: TGTGCTAGTGGTTTGGGGGCAGGAAAGACCCAGTACTTC.

The V gene is TRBV7-8, the J gene TRBJ1-2, with D hard to call. V was shortened by 5 bases and J by 7 bases, with 17 bases between the two germline ends. The CDR3 is 14 residues long. Germline V gives CDR1 SGHVS, CDR2 FQNEAQ. CDR3 DNA: TGTGCCAGCAGCACCGATCGAATACTTTCTGGCTACACCTTC. This sequence encodes CASSTDRILSGYTF.

DNA for the CDR3: TGTGCCAGTAGGGTCGGAGCCCATGAGCAGTTCTTC. Amino acids: CASRVGAHEQFF. The chain carries TRBV19 and TRBJ2-1; D gene ambiguous. The CDR3 consists of 12 residues. Germline CDR1 is LNHDA and CDR2 is SQIVND (reference sequence). Trimming took 6 bases from V and 8 from J, leaving 11 bases between them.

This clone was observed at least ten times. This likely comes from a read error, as the CDR3 has no conserved phenylalanine or tryptophan at its end. The DNA is omitted, as the CDR3 cannot be located on it reliably, and the CDR3 follows TCRdb's listing. The V call is TRBV27, the J call TRBJ1-1; the table calls TRBD1, which could not be checked here. Germline CDR1 and CDR2: MNHEY and SMNVEV (reference sequence). Termini included, the CDR3 measures 9 amino acids. CDR3 residues: CASSFRDSP.

The chain combines TRBV20-1 with TRBJ2-7; D uncertain. Germline lookup yields CDR1 DFQATT and CDR2 SNEGSKA (reference sequence). V lost 3 bases and J lost 1, with 10 bases in between. CDR3 size: 13 residues. The CDR3 DNA is TGCAGTGCTAGTTCCACAGATTCCTACGAGCAGTACTTC. Translating gives CSASSTDSYEQYF.

V gene TRBV7-2 combines with J gene TRBJ2-5; 11 nucleotides agree with TRBD2. The CDR3 length is 14 residues. Germline trimming cut 5 bases from V and 3 bases from J; bases unmatched to any gene: 2. The germline V gene has CDR1 SGHTA and CDR2 FQGNSA. CDR3 residues: CASSLSGGEETQYF. The CDR3 DNA reads as TGTGCCAGCAGCCTTAGCGGGGGGGAAGAGACCCAGTACTTC.

About this clone itself: A read error may produce the germline difference seen at one junction end. The chain couples TRBV7-9 to TRBJ2-1, with a possible D match to TRBD1 (6 bases). Germline loops: CDR1 SEHNR, CDR2 FQNEAQ (reference sequence). This CDR3 has 13 residues. Written as DNA, the CDR3 is TGTGCCAGCAGTTTAGACGGACAGACGAAGCAGTTCTTC. This gives the protein CASSLDGQTKQFF.

This sequence joins TRBV5-5 and TRBJ2-3; 8 positions agree with TRBD2. CDR3 length: 16 residues. Per germline, CDR1 SGHKS and CDR2 YYEKEE (reference sequence). The V and J ends lost 6 bases and 2 bases, in that order; junction bases with no gene match: 11. This CDR3 reads CASNPGAGGTTDTQYF. DNA for the CDR3: TGTGCCAGCAACCCCGGGGCGGGGGGTACCACAGATACGCAGTATTTT. Looking up the rest from reference TRBV5-5 and TRBJ2-3 gives the full variable domain: DAGVTQSPTHLIKTRGQQVTLRCSPISGHKSVSWYQQVLGQGPQFIFQYYEKEERGRGNFPDRFSARQFPNYSSELNVNALLLGDSALYLCASNPGAGGTTDTQYFGPGTRLTVL.

The chain couples TRBV9 to TRBJ2-1; 9 nucleotides match TRBD2. The germline gives CDR1 SGDLS, CDR2 YYNGEE. The ends lost 1 base at V and 3 bases at J; junction bases unmatched: 5. The CDR3 is 16 amino acids. In nucleotides, the CDR3 is TGTGCCAGCAGCGTAACCGCTAGCGGGAACTACAATGAGCAGTTCTTC. Its protein is CASSVTASGNYNEQFF.

In regard to this clone: The sample holds other DNA sequences that translate to the same CDR3. The chain has TRBV5-1 and TRBJ2-7, with TRBD1 matching over 8 bases. The CDR3 covers 14 residues. With V trimmed by 0 bases and J by 3 bases, 2 bases remained unmatched. In germline, CDR1 is SGHRS, CDR2 YFSETQ. The CDR3 coding sequence is TGCGCCAGCAGCTTGGGACAGGGGCTCTACGAGCAGTACTTC. Translating gives CASSLGQGLYEQYF.

This clone is a singleton in its sample. The chain recombines TRBV7-9 with TRBJ2-7; TRBD1 agrees at 7 bases. The CDR3 loop spans 15 amino acids. V was pared by 5 bases and J by 2 bases, with 9 bases of the junction left unmatched. Looked up from germline, CDR1 is SEHNR and CDR2 is FQNEAQ (reference sequence). CDR3 loop: CASSPPGQATYEQYF. CDR3 nucleotide sequence: TGTGCCAGCAGCCCGCCCGGACAGGCGACCTACGAGCAGTACTTC. Together with reference TRBV7-9 and TRBJ2-7, the CDR3 gives the full variable domain: DTGVSQNPRHKITKRGQNVTFRCDPISEHNRLYWYRQTLGQGPEFLTYFQNEAQLEKSRLLSDRFSAERPKGSFSTLEIQRTEQGDSAMYLCASSPPGQATYEQYFGPGTRLTVT.

J is TRBJ2-3 and V is TRBV9; 12 nucleotides match TRBD2. The J segment lost 0 bases and the V segment lost 4 bases, leaving 6 bases of the junction unmatched. The CDR3 is 17 amino acids. Germline V gene data show CDR1 as SGDLS and CDR2 as YYNGEE. As DNA, the CDR3 is TGTGCCAGCAGCCGGACTAGCGGGGCGTCTAGCACAGATACGCAGTATTTT. This gives the protein CASSRTSGASSTDTQYF.

The chain combines TRBV7-2 with TRBJ1-3; possibly TRBD1 for D (6 bases). CDR1 SGHTA and CDR2 FQGNSA come from the germline V gene. The CDR3 length is 17 residues. Trimming shortened V by 5 bases and J by 0 bases, and 17 bases separated the two germline ends. CDR3 region: CASSPYRAIDSGNTIYF. The CDR3, as DNA: TGTGCCAGCAGCCCCTACAGGGCCATCGACTCTGGAAACACCATATATTTT.

V gene TRBV4-2 combines with J gene TRBJ2-6, with D possibly TRBD2 on 5 matching bases. Germline CDR1 LGHNA, CDR2 YNFKEQ. The ends were cut back, 7 bases at V and 0 bases at J, with 13 bases in the middle. The CDR3 sequence is 16 residues long. The CDR3 sequence: CASNPGDLSGANVLTF. DNA of the CDR3: TGTGCCAGCAACCCCGGGGATCTCTCTGGGGCCAACGTCCTGACTTTC.